This is a list of T cell receptor beta chains from one sample in a study of T-cell memory formation after mild COVID-19. MiXCR, run by TCRdb on the 5' RACE reads, gives a single entry per CDR3 protein. Of fewer than 40,000 distinct CDR3 sequences listed, about 7.3% are singletons. The source material was PBMCs or a T cell subset sorted from them (not recorded which). Receptors originate from a man aged 18 to 35 who had mild COVID-19 (a few samples of this study predate the infection). Cell type and time point are not known. Both conserved end residues are part of each CDR3. The D gene is left open where the match is weak. Expanded clones get a size class; other rows say once, few or many, or leave the size out.

TRBV7-2	.	17	.	TRBJ2-1	TGTGCCAGCAGCCCCGGTAGAGGGGGGGGCATCTACAATGAGCAGTTCTTC	CASSPGRGGGIYNEQFF
TRBV6-2/TRBV6-3	many	13	.	TRBJ1-5	TGTGCCAGCGGTTACACGGCGTATCAGCCCCAGCATTTT	CASGYTAYQPQHF
TRBV9	many	15	TRBD1	TRBJ2-5	TGTGCCAGCAGCGTCGGGACAGGGGGCGATGAGACCCAGTACTTC	CASSVGTGGDETQYF
TRBV5-6	medium-sized	16	TRBD2	TRBJ2-1	TGTGCCAGCAGCTCGTATCTAGCGGGGGGGGTAAATGAGCAGTTCTTC	CASSSYLAGGVNEQFF
TRBV6-2/TRBV6-3	few	14	.	TRBJ1-1	TGTGCCAGCAGTCTAACAGGGTTCAACACTGAAGCTTTCTTT	CASSLTGFNTEAFF
TRBV6-5	.	16	TRBD1	TRBJ1-3	TGTGCCAGCAGCCTGACAGGGGCCGGATTTGGAAACACCATATATTTT	CASSLTGAGFGNTIYF
TRBV9	.	15	.	TRBJ2-3	TGTGCCAGCAGCCCCCTGGCCGGACTTGGAGATACGCAGTATTTT	CASSPLAGLGDTQYF
TRBV27	many	15	.	TRBJ1-2	TGTGCCAGCAGTTTACAAGCGCGGGGCCCGGAGGGCTACACCTTC	CASSLQARGPEGYTF
TRBV10-3	many	13	TRBD1	TRBJ2-7	TGTGCCATCAGTGAATCGGGACAGAGTGAGCAGTACTTC	CAISESGQSEQYF
TRBV13	medium-sized	13	TRBD1	TRBJ1-2	TGTGCCAGCAGCTTAGGGACAGGGGGTGGCTACACCTTC	CASSLGTGGGYTF
TRBV5-1	.	15	TRBD1	TRBJ2-1	TGCGCCAGCAGCCAGGGACAGGGAATCTACAATGAGCAGTTCTTC	CASSQGQGIYNEQFF
TRBV7-2	many	18	.	TRBJ2-1	TGTGCCAGCAGCTCCCGATCGCCCTTCCAGAGCTCCTACAATGAGCAGTTCTTC	CASSSRSPFQSSYNEQFF
TRBV7-2	many	15	TRBD1	TRBJ1-3	TGTGCCAGCGGCCGTACCGGGACAGGGCCCAACACCATATATTTT	CASGRTGTGPNTIYF
TRBV11-2	many	14	.	TRBJ1-2	TGTGCCAGCAGCATCCCCGGGGCCCCCTATGGCTACACCTTC	CASSIPGAPYGYTF
TRBV6-1	many	14	.	TRBJ2-3	TGTGCCAGCTTATGGAACAGGGGCACAGATACGCAGTATTTT	CASLWNRGTDTQYF
TRBV7-9	many	12	.	TRBJ1-4	TGTGCCAGCAGCGCGGAGTATGAAAAACTGTTTTTT	CASSAEYEKLFF
TRBV5-1	many	15	.	TRBJ2-3	TGCGCCAGCAGCATTGGTCTGACCCGGGGGGATACGCAGTATTTT	CASSIGLTRGDTQYF
TRBV12-5	many	15	TRBD1	TRBJ2-5	TGTGCTAGTGGTTTGGGGGACAGTACCCAAGAGACCCAGTACTTC	CASGLGDSTQETQYF
TRBV4-3	many	15	.	TRBJ2-7	TGCGCCAGCAGCCAAGACACAGGCCAATCCTACGAGCAGTACTTC	CASSQDTGQSYEQYF
TRBV20-1	many	12	.	TRBJ2-5	TGCAGTGCTCTAACACGTGGGGAGACCCAGTACTTC	CSALTRGETQYF
TRBV7-8	many	11	.	TRBJ1-2	TGTGCCAGCAGCTTTGGGTCAGGCTACACCTTC	CASSFGSGYTF
TRBV12-3/TRBV12-4	many	14	.	TRBJ2-3	TGTGCCAGCAGTTTGACTACCGCTGGGGATACGCAGTATTTT	CASSLTTAGDTQYF
TRBV29-1	many	17	.	TRBJ1-1	TGCAGCGTTGGGGGCTCCGGGGTCATTTGGATGAACACTGAAGCTTTCTTT	CSVGGSGVIWMNTEAFF
TRBV9	few	14	TRBD2	TRBJ2-3	TGTGCCAGCAGCGTACTAGCGGGGATAGATACGCAGTATTTT	CASSVLAGIDTQYF
TRBV2	many	13	.	TRBJ2-5	TGTGCCAGCAATCAGCTAGACCAAGAGACCCAGTACTTC	CASNQLDQETQYF
TRBV10-3	many	13	TRBD2	TRBJ2-5	TGTGCCATCGGGACTAGGGGAGTAGAGACCCAGTACTTC	CAIGTRGVETQYF
TRBV27	.	17	.	TRBJ2-7	TGTGCCAGCAGTTTATTGCCGATAGACAGGACGTCCTACGAGCAGTACTTC	CASSLLPIDRTSYEQYF
TRBV7-9	many	17	TRBD1	TRBJ1-2	TGTGCCAGCAGCTTAACTGGCCGGGACAGGGGAGGTGCCGGCTACACCTTC	CASSLTGRDRGGAGYTF
TRBV6-2/TRBV6-3	many	15	TRBD1	TRBJ1-1	TGTGCCAGCAGTTCCGGGACAGGGGGGAACACTGAAGCTTTCTTT	CASSSGTGGNTEAFF
TRBV20-1	medium-sized	18	TRBD2	TRBJ2-5	TGCAGTGCTAGACTTCCCGGACTAGCGGGGGGGCCGGAGGAGACCCAGTACTTC	CSARLPGLAGGPEETQYF
TRBV9	many	15	.	TRBJ2-5	TGTGCCAGCAGCAGACAGGTCCTCCGTCAAGAGACCCAGTACTTC	CASSRQVLRQETQYF
TRBV4-1	many	17	.	TRBJ2-7	TGCGCCAGCAGCCAAGCCCCGATACAGGGGGGGGCCTACGAGCAGTACTTC	CASSQAPIQGGAYEQYF
TRBV5-6	.	15	.	TRBJ1-5	TGTGCCAGCAGCTTGGGTGTGGGACCCAATCAGCCCCAGCATTTT	CASSLGVGPNQPQHF
TRBV7-9	many	14	.	TRBJ1-1	TGTGCCGGCAGCCGGGGACGACGGAACACTGAAGCTTTCTTT	CAGSRGRRNTEAFF
TRBV7-6	.	14	TRBD1	TRBJ1-6	TGTGCCAGCAGCGCGACAGGGGGCAATTCACCCCTCCACTTT	CASSATGGNSPLHF
TRBV5-4	.	14	TRBD1	TRBJ2-1	TGTGCCAGCAGCATACCGGGACAGGGTAATGAGCAGTTCTTC	CASSIPGQGNEQFF
TRBV24-1	many	12	.	TRBJ2-3	TGTGCCACCGGGGGGCTCACAGATACGCAGTATTTT	CATGGLTDTQYF
TRBV3-1	many	16	.	TRBJ1-2	TGTGCCAGCAGCCAAGTTTTCGAGGGTTCGGACTATGGCTACACCTTC	CASSQVFEGSDYGYTF
TRBV12-3/TRBV12-4	many	13	.	TRBJ1-2	TGTGCCAGCAGTTTGGGGTCGGGTTATGGCTACACCTTC	CASSLGSGYGYTF
TRBV3-1	many	13	.	TRBJ2-3	TGTGCCTTCGGGAGCCGGGGAACAGATACGCAGTATTTT	CAFGSRGTDTQYF
TRBV6-5	many	12	.	TRBJ1-4	TGTGCCAGCGGGGGAACTAATGAAAAACTGTTTTTT	CASGGTNEKLFF
TRBV18	many	13	TRBD2	TRBJ2-5	TGTGCCAGCACGACTAGCGACCAAGAGACCCAGTACTTC	CASTTSDQETQYF
TRBV3-1	many	14	.	TRBJ1-1	TGTGCCAGCAGCCAAACCGCGAGTAGGTCTGAAGCTTTCTTT	CASSQTASRSEAFF
TRBV7-2	many	13	.	TRBJ1-6	TGTGCCAGCAGCGCCCTCCACTGGTCACCCCTCCACTTT	CASSALHWSPLHF
TRBV29-1	.	14	TRBD2	TRBJ2-1	TGCAGCGTTGAGGGGACTAGCGGAAACAATGAGCAGTTCTTC	CSVEGTSGNNEQFF
TRBV24-1	once	13	.	TRBJ2-3	TGTGCCACCAGTGGGAAGGGCAGAGATACGCAGTATTTT	CATSGKGRDTQYF
TRBV28	.	13	.	TRBJ2-5	TGTGCCAGCAGTTTGGGAAATCAAGAGACCCAGTACTTC	CASSLGNQETQYF
TRBV7-3	many	15	.	TRBJ2-2	TGTGCCAGCAGCTTTACGGGCAGGGGCACCGGGGAGCTGTTTTTT	CASSFTGRGTGELFF
TRBV20-1	many	15	.	TRBJ1-6	TGCAGTGCTGCTTACTCGGGGGTGTTTAGTTCACCCCTCCACTTT	CSAAYSGVFSSPLHF
TRBV7-7	many	17	TRBD2	TRBJ2-1	TGTGCCAGCAGCCCTACTAGCGGGGTAAGCTCCTACAATGAGCAGTTCTTC	CASSPTSGVSSYNEQFF
TRBV7-6	many	13	.	TRBJ2-1	TGTGCCAGCAGCTTACAGGACGCCAGGGATCGGTTCTTC	CASSLQDARDRFF
TRBV4-1	many	14	.	TRBJ1-6	TGCGCCAGCAGCCAAGATACGGGTCCCCAACCCCTCCACTTT	CASSQDTGPQPLHF